These T cell receptor beta chains were read from a single sample in a study of T cells in localized non-small cell lung cancer. Here immunoSEQ multiplex PCR was the method, and the copy in TCRdb shows in-frame clones only, minus some. Of about 91,000 clones listed, 87% were seen once; the top ten hold around 15%. The sequencing here drew on peripheral blood, taken before any cancer treatment. Receptors originate from a man between 40 and 75 years old with stage I squamous cell lung carcinoma. Each CDR3 is given with its conserved first and last residue. The D gene is left open where the match is weak. A row's size may be missing; if present it is once, few, many or a size class.

D gene | clone size | V gene | CDR3 protein
. | . | TRBV5-6 | CASSFPQGQETQYF
. | . | TRBV18 | CASSSLTGYEKLFF
. | . | TRBV6-5 | CASSLRGGNQPQHF
TRBD1 | . | TRBV6-5 | CASTGQAENNSPLHF
. | . | TRBV7-2 | CASSLAIPGSGNTIYF
. | . | TRBV20-1 | CSAIYEGGYTF
. | . | TRBV4-2 | CASSQDPPGPRRNTQYF
TRBD1 | . | TRBV19 | CATRDRGRADTQYF
. | . | TRBV4-2 | CASSQESRPNQETQYF
TRBD1 | . | TRBV2 | CASSERGTGDTGELFF
. | . | TRBV5-4 | CASSGRSGAQETQYF
. | . | TRBV5-1 | CASSLVQGNDGYTF
. | . | TRBV2 | CASRGPLSLGPYEQYF
. | . | TRBV18 | CASSPGQPLYNYGYTF
. | . | TRBV7-9 | CASSPQGNTEAFF
TRBD1 | . | TRBV6-6 | CASSAPDRGLYGYTF
TRBD2 | . | TRBV4-2 | CASSLGLVSDTQYF
. | . | TRBV5-1 | CASSFLGLPSPSYEQYF
. | . | TRBV5-1 | CASSLDGVADTQYF
. | . | TRBV4-1 | CASSQERGTQTYEQYF
. | . | TRBV5-4 | CASSFSFGQTNTGELFF
TRBD1 | . | TRBV29-1 | CSVEGRGQDSSNYGYTF
. | . | TRBV28 | CASSSDPTYGYTF
. | . | TRBV7-9 | CASSLQRDYEQYF
. | . | TRBV19 | CASRFSRVDTEAFF
. | . | TRBV15 | CATSRDQPGEAFF
. | . | TRBV5-1 | CASSLVNRDTGELFF
. | . | TRBV5-1 | CASSPRAISYEQYF
. | . | TRBV7-9 | CASSLLLTGNTEAFF
. | . | TRBV4-3 | CASSQVENYGYTF
. | . | TRBV11-2 | CASTSPENRNRVKNTEAFF
. | . | TRBV5-8 | CASSLEMAYSNQPQHF
. | few | TRBV7-2 | CASSLRTVHTF
. | few | TRBV5-1 | CASSLTSLEQFF
. | . | TRBV27 | CASRLQGFYYEQYF
TRBD1 | . | TRBV9 | CASSPRQGGNYGYTF
. | once | TRBV12-5 | CASGPPADQSSPLHF
. | . | TRBV5-4 | CASSRGPGEVTEAFF
TRBD1 | . | TRBV5-1 | CASTQDTGGQGVAFF
. | . | TRBV5-4 | CASSLVGSGTRYNEQFF
TRBD1 | . | TRBV30 | CAWSIRQGQYF